These T cell receptor beta chains were read from a single sample in a study of T cell responses to AZD1222 COVID-19 vaccine. TCRdb keeps only in-frame clones here, not all; method: immunoSEQ multiplex PCR. Counted here are approximately 150,000 clones, around 93% occurring once; the ten biggest clones make up 2.3%. The specimen comprised peripheral blood, sampled on day 0 of AZD1222 vaccination. These receptors were collected from an adult in good health. CDR3s include the opening cysteine and the closing phenylalanine or tryptophan. D genes are given only for firm matches. Not every row has a clone size; where given, it reads once, few, many or a size class.

D gene | clone size | J gene | V gene | CDR3 DNA | CDR3 protein
. | . | TRBJ1-5 | TRBV7-7 | TGTGCCAGCAGCTTACTCCTCCGGGCCCCCTTCCATCAGCCCCAGCATTTT | CASSLLLRAPFHQPQHF
. | . | TRBJ2-3 | TRBV6-5 | TGTGCCAGCAGTTACTCCCCGCGCTGGGATACGCAGTATTTT | CASSYSPRWDTQYF
TRBD1 | . | TRBJ1-2 | TRBV27 | TGTGCCAGCAGTTGGGACAGGGGAGGCTATGGCTACACCTTC | CASSWDRGGYGYTF
TRBD1 | . | TRBJ1-5 | TRBV28 | TGTGCCACCACAGCACAGGGGGTTTATCAGCCCCAGCATTTT | CATTAQGVYQPQHF
. | . | TRBJ1-5 | TRBV27 | TGTGCCAGCAGTTTAAATTTTCCCGGGCCCCAGCATTTT | CASSLNFPGPQHF
. | . | TRBJ1-4 | TRBV9 | TGTGCCAGCAGCGTAGCAGGGGCCACTAATGAAAAACTGTTTTTT | CASSVAGATNEKLFF
TRBD1 | . | TRBJ2-2 | TRBV6-1 | TGTGCCAGCAGTGAACCGGGACAGGGCTACACCGGGGAGCTGTTTTTT | CASSEPGQGYTGELFF
. | . | TRBJ2-7 | TRBV19 | TGTGCCAGTAGCGCAAACTACGAGCAGTACTTC | CASSANYEQYF
. | . | TRBJ1-1 | TRBV6-1 | TGTGCCAGCAGTGAAGCCTGGGGGTACAGTAACACTGAAGCTTTCTTT | CASSEAWGYSNTEAFF
TRBD2 | . | TRBJ2-3 | TRBV7-2 | TGTGCCAGCAGCCGGCTCGGGACTAGCGGGAGTGGGGGCACAGATACGCAGTATTTT | CASSRLGTSGSGGTDTQYF
. | once | TRBJ2-3 | TRBV27 | TGTGCCAGCACCTTTTCTAGCACAGATACGCAGTATTTT | CASTFSSTDTQYF
. | . | TRBJ2-4 | TRBV7-2 | TGTGCCAGCAGCTTAGAGGTCAATGGGGAAAACAAAAACATTCAGTACTTC | CASSLEVNGENKNIQYF
. | . | TRBJ2-7 | TRBV6-5 | TGTGCCAGCACCTCCTATGGGGTGCAGTACTTC | CASTSYGVQYF
TRBD2 | . | TRBJ2-7 | TRBV5-1 | TGCGCCAGCAGCGAGCTAGCGGGAGGGCCCCACGAGCAGTACTTC | CASSELAGGPHEQYF
. | . | TRBJ2-3 | TRBV5-5 | TGTGCCAGCAGCTTGTCGGCAGATACGCAGTATTTT | CASSLSADTQYF
TRBD1 | . | TRBJ2-5 | TRBV7-9 | TGTGCCAGCAGCTTAAGGACAGGGTTCGAGACCCAGTACTTC | CASSLRTGFETQYF
. | . | TRBJ2-7 | TRBV28 | TGTGCCAGCAGTTCTGGACAGAACTACCTTTCCTACGAGCAGTACTTC | CASSSGQNYLSYEQYF
TRBD1 | . | TRBJ1-5 | TRBV6-2/TRBV6-3 | TGTGCCAGCAGTTACCCTCAGTACAGGGGAAGTCAGCCCCAGCATTTT | CASSYPQYRGSQPQHF
. | . | TRBJ2-5 | TRBV5-4 | TGTGCCAGCAGCTTGGTGCAACAAGAGACCCAGTACTTC | CASSLVQQETQYF
TRBD1 | few | TRBJ2-2 | TRBV3-1/TRBV3-2 | TGTGCCAGCAGCCAAGGGACAGGTAGGACCGGGGAGCTGTTTTTT | CASSQGTGRTGELFF
. | . | TRBJ1-2 | TRBV10-2 | TGCGCCAGCAGTGAGTCGACTTGGACGTACTATGGCTACACCTTC | CASSESTWTYYGYTF
. | . | TRBJ1-2 | TRBV5-5 | TGTGCCAGCAGCTTGGTAGCAGCCAACTATGGCTACACCTTC | CASSLVAANYGYTF
TRBD2 | . | TRBJ2-3 | TRBV10-3 | TGTGCCATCAGTGGCGGGGGGAGCACAGATACGCAGTATTTT | CAISGGGSTDTQYF
. | . | TRBJ1-4 | TRBV3-1/TRBV3-2 | TGTGCCAGCAGCCATCGGACAGCAGGGGTTAATGAAAAACTGTTTTTT | CASSHRTAGVNEKLFF
. | . | TRBJ2-2 | TRBV6-5 | TGTGCATATCTGTCGAACACCGGGGAGCTGTTTTTT | CAYLSNTGELFF
. | . | TRBJ1-3 | TRBV13 | TGTGCCAGCAGCCCGGACAACTCTGGAAACACCATATATTTT | CASSPDNSGNTIYF
. | . | TRBJ1-4 | TRBV11-2 | TGTGCCAGCAGCTTAGGGGAGACCCTTTGGCTGAAAAGACTGTTTTTT | CASSLGETLWLKRLFF
. | . | TRBJ1-5 | TRBV5-6 | TGTGCCAGCAGCTTGAGCGGTTATAGCAATCAGCCCCAGCATTTT | CASSLSGYSNQPQHF
. | . | TRBJ1-3 | TRBV7-8 | TGTGCCAGCGAGGAGTCCTACTCTGGAAACACCATATATTTT | CASEESYSGNTIYF
. | . | TRBJ2-5 | TRBV7-2 | TGTGCCAGCAGCATCCCCTCTAGCGTTGAAGAGACCCAGTACTTC | CASSIPSSVEETQYF
. | . | TRBJ2-7 | TRBV5-1 | TGCGCCAGCAGCCCGACGACAGGACTCTACGAGCAGTACTTC | CASSPTTGLYEQYF
. | . | TRBJ1-5 | TRBV27 | TGTGCCAGCAGTTTATCCCGGGACGATAATCAGCCCCAGCATTTT | CASSLSRDDNQPQHF
TRBD2 | . | TRBJ2-5 | TRBV7-9 | TGTGCCAGCAGCCGGGAGGGGGTGCAGACCCAGTACTTC | CASSREGVQTQYF
. | . | TRBJ1-1 | TRBV4-1 | TGCGCCAGCAGCCAAGGCCGGGGAGGAGAGGGGGAAGCTTTCTTT | CASSQGRGGEGEAFF
. | . | TRBJ2-3 | TRBV4-2 | TGTGCCAGCAGCCAAGATCAAGGGGCGGGAGATACGCAGTATTTT | CASSQDQGAGDTQYF
. | . | TRBJ1-6 | TRBV6-4 | TGTGCCAGCAGTGACTCGAGCGTGTATAATTCACCCCTCCACTTT | CASSDSSVYNSPLHF
. | . | TRBJ2-3 | TRBV3-1/TRBV3-2 | TGTGCCAGCAGCGACCTACTAGCCCCCACAGATACGCAGTATTTT | CASSDLLAPTDTQYF
. | . | TRBJ1-1 | TRBV12-3/TRBV12-4 | TGTGCCAGCAGTACTGGGTGGACTGAAGCTTTCTTT | CASSTGWTEAFF
TRBD2 | . | TRBJ2-1 | TRBV10-3 | TGTGCCATGGGACTAGCGGGAGTAAGTCAGGGGGAGCAGTTCTTC | CAMGLAGVSQGEQFF
. | . | TRBJ1-3 | TRBV3-1/TRBV3-2 | TGTGCCAGCAGCCATCCCTCTGGAAACACCATATATTTT | CASSHPSGNTIYF